These 11 T cell receptor beta chains originate from one sample sequenced in a study of T cell repertoires in cytomegalovirus infection. TCRdb called the reads again in MiXCR, with one record for every CDR3 protein. The sample includes approximately 1,000,000 distinct CDR3 sequences, less than 35% seen only once; the top ten take around 15%. Their cognate antigens are unknown. The sequencing used cultured CD8+ T cells from PBMCs, collected from culture after CMV antigen stimulation. These receptors were taken from a human donor in good health (CMV status not recorded). Some clones in this sample may be carry-over from other donors' samples.

The chain recombines TRBV20-1 with TRBJ2-1; 10 bases are a match to TRBD1. The V segment lost 2 bases and the J segment 0 bases; nucleotides outside the gene matches: 13. Germline assignment: CDR1 DFQATT and CDR2 SNEGSKA (reference sequence). The CDR3 loop spans 19 amino acids. CDR3 bases: TGCAGTGCTAGACCTACCCCGGGACAGGGGAAAAACTCCTACAATGAGCAGTTCTTC. It encodes CSARPTPGQGKNSYNEQFF.

V gene TRBV7-6 combines with J gene TRBJ2-1; D may match TRBD1 or TRBD2 (5 bases each). Trimming pared 5 bases from V and 6 bases from J, leaving 17 bases between. The germline CDR1 and CDR2 sequences are SGHVS and FNYEAQ. This CDR3 spans 15 amino acids. CDR3 region: CASSGTKTTSNEQFF. The CDR3 DNA follows: TGTGCCAGCAGCGGGACCAAAACGACCAGCAATGAGCAGTTCTTC. Using reference TRBV7-6 and TRBJ2-1 for the parts outside the CDR3, the full variable domain is GAGVSQSPRYKVTKRGQDVALRCDPISGHVSLYWYRQALGQGPEFLTYFNYEAQQDKSGLPNDRFSAERPEGSISTLTIQRTEQRDSAMYRCASSGTKTTSNEQFFGPGTRLTVL.

This chain joins TRBV14 and TRBJ1-1; D is uncertain. CDR3 size: 14 residues. V dropped 6 bases and J dropped 0 bases, with 11 bases sitting between them. Germline values: CDR1 SGHDN, CDR2 FVKESK. For the CDR3, the DNA is TGTGCCAGCAGACAACAGAGTTTGAACACTGAAGCTTTCTTT. Protein sequence: CASRQQSLNTEAFF.

The chain combines TRBV9 with TRBJ2-3; 12 bases match TRBD2. This CDR3 spans 18 amino acids. The germline V gene has CDR1 SGDLS and CDR2 YYNGEE. V lost 1 base to trimming and J lost 2 bases; unmatched junction nucleotides: 8. In DNA form, the CDR3 reads TGTGCCAGCAGCGTACCCCTAGCGGGGGGGCCGGACACAGATACGCAGTATTTT. Its protein product is CASSVPLAGGPDTDTQYF.

V and J are TRBV6-8 and TRBJ2-1; perhaps TRBD2 as D (6 bases). CDR1 and CDR2 from the germline V gene are MNHGY and SAAAGT. V lost 4 bases to trimming and J lost 7 bases, with 14 bases between them. The CDR3 runs to 14 residues. The CDR3 spells CASSSMGLSNEQFF. CDR3 sequence (DNA): TGTGCCAGCAGTTCCATGGGACTTTCAAATGAGCAGTTCTTC.

This chain uses TRBV5-6 with TRBJ2-1; D might be TRBD2 (6 bases). Germline V gene data show CDR1 as SGHDT and CDR2 as YYEEEE. This CDR3 has 16 residues. The V gene lost 4 bases and the J gene lost 0 bases, with 14 bases spanning the gap. CDR3 amino acids: CASSPQPGSSYNEQFF. The DNA for the CDR3 is TGTGCCAGCAGCCCCCAACCCGGGAGCTCCTACAATGAGCAGTTCTTC.

The chain employs TRBV18 and TRBJ2-5; D may be TRBD2 (6 bases). Germline lookup yields CDR1 KGHSH and CDR2 LQKENI. The CDR3 has 15 amino acids. Trimming took off 5 bases at V and 9 bases at J, with 22 bases between the two ends. The CDR3 protein is CASSDQAGPNLPQYF. The CDR3, as DNA: TGTGCCAGCTCAGACCAGGCGGGGCCCAACCTCCCCCAGTACTTC.

CDR3 residues: CATSDLKTGGELFF. The CDR3 DNA reads TGTGCCACCAGTGATTTGAAGACAGGGGGGGAGCTGTTTTTT. The chain joins TRBV24-1 to TRBJ2-2; TRBD1 matches 7 bases. V dropped 0 bases and J dropped 8; count of bases not matched to a gene: 2. Per germline, CDR1 KGHDR and CDR2 SFDVKD. The CDR3 runs to 14 residues.

This clonotype was observed at least ten times. The chain couples TRBV7-6 to TRBJ2-1; the match to TRBD2 covers 15 bases. The J segment lost 8 bases and the V segment lost 5 bases, leaving 7 bases of the junction unmatched. The CDR3 is 16 amino acids. In germline, CDR1 is SGHVS, CDR2 FNYEAQ. CDR3 bases: TGTGCCAGCAGCACCGGACTAGCGGGGGGGACCGATGAGCAGTTCTTC. It translates to CASSTGLAGGTDEQFF.

The chain couples TRBV20-1 to TRBJ1-5; D may be TRBD1 (6 bases). The ends were cut back, 0 bases at V and 2 bases at J, with 14 bases in the middle. Germline CDR1 and CDR2: DFQATT and SNEGSKA (reference sequence). This CDR3 is built from 16 residues. The CDR3 protein is CSARDSREGGNQPQHF. The CDR3 nucleotides are TGCAGTGCTAGAGATTCAAGAGAGGGGGGCAATCAGCCCCAGCATTTT.

This clonotype was detected ten times or more. The chain is built from TRBV12-3 or TRBV12-4 and TRBJ2-5; the D call may be TRBD1 or TRBD2 (7 bases each). Trimming shortened V by 8 bases and J by 5 bases, and 12 bases separated the two germline ends. The CDR3 consists of 12 residues. CDR3 residues: CASGQGGETQYF. The CDR3 region has the DNA TGTGCCAGCGGCCAGGGGGGGGAGACCCAGTACTTC.